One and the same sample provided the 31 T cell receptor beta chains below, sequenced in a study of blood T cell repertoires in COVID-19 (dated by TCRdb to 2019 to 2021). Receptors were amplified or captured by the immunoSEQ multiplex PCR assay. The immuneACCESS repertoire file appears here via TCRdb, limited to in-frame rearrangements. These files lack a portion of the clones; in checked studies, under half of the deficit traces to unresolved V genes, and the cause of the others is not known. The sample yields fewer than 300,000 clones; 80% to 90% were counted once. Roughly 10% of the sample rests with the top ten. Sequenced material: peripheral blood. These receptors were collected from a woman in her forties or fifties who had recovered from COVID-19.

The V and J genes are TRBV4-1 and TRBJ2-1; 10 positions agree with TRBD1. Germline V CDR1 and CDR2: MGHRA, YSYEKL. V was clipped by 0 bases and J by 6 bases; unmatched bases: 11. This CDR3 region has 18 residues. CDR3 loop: CASSQDKWSRTGGNEQFF. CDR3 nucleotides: TGCGCCAGCAGCCAAGATAAGTGGTCGCGGACAGGGGGCAATGAGCAGTTCTTC.

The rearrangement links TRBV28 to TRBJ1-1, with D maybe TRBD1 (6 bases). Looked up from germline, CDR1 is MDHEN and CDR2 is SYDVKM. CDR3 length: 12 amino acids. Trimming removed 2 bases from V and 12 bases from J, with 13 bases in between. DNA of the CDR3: TGTGCCAGCAGTTTAATCGGGACACGTCCTTTCTTT. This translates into CASSLIGTRPFF.

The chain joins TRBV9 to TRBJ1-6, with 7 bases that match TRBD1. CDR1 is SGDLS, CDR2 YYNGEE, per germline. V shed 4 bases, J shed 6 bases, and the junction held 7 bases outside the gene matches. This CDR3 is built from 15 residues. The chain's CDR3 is CASSPLGTANSPLHF. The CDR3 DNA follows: TGTGCCAGCAGCCCCCTCGGGACAGCTAATTCACCCCTCCACTTT.

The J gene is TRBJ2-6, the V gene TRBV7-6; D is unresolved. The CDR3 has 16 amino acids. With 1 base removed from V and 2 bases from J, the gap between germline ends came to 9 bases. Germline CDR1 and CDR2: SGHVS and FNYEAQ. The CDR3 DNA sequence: TGTGCCAGCAGCTTAGAGGCAGGCCCTGGGGCCAACGTCCTGACTTTC. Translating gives CASSLEAGPGANVLTF.

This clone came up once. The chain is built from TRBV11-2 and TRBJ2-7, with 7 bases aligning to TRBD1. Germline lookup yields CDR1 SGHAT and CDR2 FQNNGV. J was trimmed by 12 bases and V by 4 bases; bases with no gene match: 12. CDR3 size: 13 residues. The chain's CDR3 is CASSSAVTGVMYF. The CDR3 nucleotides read TGTGCCAGCAGCTCCGCTGTAACAGGGGTGATGTACTTC.

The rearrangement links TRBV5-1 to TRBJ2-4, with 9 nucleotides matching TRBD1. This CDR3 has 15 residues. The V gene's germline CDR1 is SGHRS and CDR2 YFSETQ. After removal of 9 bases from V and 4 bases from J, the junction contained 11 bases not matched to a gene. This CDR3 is CANTETGGSKNIQYF. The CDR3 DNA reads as TGCGCCAACACCGAAACAGGGGGCAGTAAAAACATTCAGTACTTC.

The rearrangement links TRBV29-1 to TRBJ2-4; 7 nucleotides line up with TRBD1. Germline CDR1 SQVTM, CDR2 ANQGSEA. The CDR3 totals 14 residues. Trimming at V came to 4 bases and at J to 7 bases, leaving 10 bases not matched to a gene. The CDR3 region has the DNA TGCAGCGTTGCCAGACAGGGTATGGTGAACATTCAGTACTTC. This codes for CSVARQGMVNIQYF.

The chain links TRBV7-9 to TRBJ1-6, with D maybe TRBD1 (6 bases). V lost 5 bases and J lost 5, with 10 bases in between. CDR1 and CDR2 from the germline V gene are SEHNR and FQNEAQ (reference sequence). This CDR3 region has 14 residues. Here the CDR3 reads CASSPDSNNSPLHF. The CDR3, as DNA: TGTGCCAGCAGCCCGGACAGCAATAATTCACCCCTCCACTTT.

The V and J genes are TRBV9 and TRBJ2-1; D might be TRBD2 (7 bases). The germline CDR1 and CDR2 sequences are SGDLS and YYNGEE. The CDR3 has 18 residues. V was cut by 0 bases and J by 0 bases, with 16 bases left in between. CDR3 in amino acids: CASSVGGGGAGSYNEQFF. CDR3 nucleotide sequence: TGTGCCAGCAGCGTAGGGGGAGGGGGAGCCGGCTCCTACAATGAGCAGTTCTTC.

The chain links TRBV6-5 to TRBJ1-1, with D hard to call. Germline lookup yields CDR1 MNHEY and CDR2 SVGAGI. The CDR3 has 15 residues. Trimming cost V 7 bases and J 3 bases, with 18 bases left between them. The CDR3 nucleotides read TGTGCCAGCAACCCGACTTGGGTCCGGGACACTGAAGCTTTCTTT. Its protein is CASNPTWVRDTEAFF.

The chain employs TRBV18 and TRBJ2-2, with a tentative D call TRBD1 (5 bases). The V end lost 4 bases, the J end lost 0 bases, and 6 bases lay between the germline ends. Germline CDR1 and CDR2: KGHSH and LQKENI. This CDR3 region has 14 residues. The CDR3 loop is CASSRQPNTGELFF. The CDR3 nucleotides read TGTGCCAGCTCACGACAGCCGAACACCGGGGAGCTGTTTTTT.

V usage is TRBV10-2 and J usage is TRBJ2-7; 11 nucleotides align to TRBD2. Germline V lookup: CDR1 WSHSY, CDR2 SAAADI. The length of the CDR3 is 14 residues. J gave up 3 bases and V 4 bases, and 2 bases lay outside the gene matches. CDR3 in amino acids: CASSVSGGVYEQYF. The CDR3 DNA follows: TGCGCCAGCAGTGTTAGCGGGGGGGTCTACGAGCAGTACTTC.

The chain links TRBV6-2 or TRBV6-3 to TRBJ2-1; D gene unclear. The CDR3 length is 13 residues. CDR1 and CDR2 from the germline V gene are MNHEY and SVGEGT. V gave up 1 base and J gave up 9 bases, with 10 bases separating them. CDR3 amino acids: CASSYLVLGEQFF. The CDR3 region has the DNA TGTGCCAGCAGTTACTTGGTGCTCGGTGAGCAGTTCTTC.

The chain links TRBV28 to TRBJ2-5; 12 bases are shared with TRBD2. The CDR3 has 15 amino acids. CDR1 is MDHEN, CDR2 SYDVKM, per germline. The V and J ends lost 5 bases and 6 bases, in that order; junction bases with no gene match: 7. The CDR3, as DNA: TGTGCCAGCAGTCGCGTGACTAGCGGGGGTAAGACCCAGTACTTC. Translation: CASSRVTSGGKTQYF.

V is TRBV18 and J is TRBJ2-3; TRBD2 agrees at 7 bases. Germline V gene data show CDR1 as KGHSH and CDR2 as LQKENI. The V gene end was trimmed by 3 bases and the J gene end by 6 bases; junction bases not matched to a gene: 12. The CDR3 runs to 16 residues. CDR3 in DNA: TGTGCCAGCTCACCGGGGGGATCGGCGGGGGAGGATACGCAGTATTTT. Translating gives CASSPGGSAGEDTQYF.

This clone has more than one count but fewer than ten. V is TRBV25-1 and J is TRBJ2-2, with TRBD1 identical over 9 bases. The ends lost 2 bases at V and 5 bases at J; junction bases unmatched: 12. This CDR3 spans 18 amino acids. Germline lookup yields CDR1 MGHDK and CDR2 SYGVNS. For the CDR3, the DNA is TGTGCCAGCAGTGAAATTTTGGGACAGGGAAGAAAAACCGGGGAGCTGTTTTTT. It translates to CASSEILGQGRKTGELFF.

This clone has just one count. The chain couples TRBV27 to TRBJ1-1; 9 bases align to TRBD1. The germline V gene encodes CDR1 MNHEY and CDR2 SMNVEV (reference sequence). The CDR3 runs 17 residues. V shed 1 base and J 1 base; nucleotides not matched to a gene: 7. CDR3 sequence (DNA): TGTGCCAGCAGTTTATACGGGACAGGGTATGCGAACACTGAAGCTTTCTTT. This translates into CASSLYGTGYANTEAFF.

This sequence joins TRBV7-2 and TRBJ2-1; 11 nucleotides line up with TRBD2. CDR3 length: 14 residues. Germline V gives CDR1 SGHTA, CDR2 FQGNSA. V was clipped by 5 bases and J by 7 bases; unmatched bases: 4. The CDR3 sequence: CASSATSGGNEQFF. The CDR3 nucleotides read TGTGCCAGCAGCGCTACTAGCGGGGGAAATGAGCAGTTCTTC.

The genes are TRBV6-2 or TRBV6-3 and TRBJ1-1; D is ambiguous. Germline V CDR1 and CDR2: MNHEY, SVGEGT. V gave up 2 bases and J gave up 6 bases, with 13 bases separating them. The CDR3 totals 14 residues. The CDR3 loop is CASSYRSQLSEAFF. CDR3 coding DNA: TGTGCCAGCAGTTACCGGTCACAGCTCTCTGAAGCTTTCTTT.

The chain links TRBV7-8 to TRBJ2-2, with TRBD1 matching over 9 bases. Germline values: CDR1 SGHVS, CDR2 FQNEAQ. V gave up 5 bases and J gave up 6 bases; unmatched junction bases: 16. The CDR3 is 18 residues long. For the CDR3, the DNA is TGTGCCAGCAGCCCATCCGGAGGACAGGGGTACGGGTCCGGGGAGCTGTTTTTT. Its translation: CASSPSGGQGYGSGELFF.

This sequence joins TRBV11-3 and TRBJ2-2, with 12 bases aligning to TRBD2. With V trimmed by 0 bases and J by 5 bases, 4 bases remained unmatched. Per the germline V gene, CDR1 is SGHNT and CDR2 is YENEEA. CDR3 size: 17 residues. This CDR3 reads CASSLEGLAGITGELFF. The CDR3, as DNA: TGTGCCAGCAGCTTAGAAGGACTAGCGGGGATAACCGGGGAGCTGTTTTTT. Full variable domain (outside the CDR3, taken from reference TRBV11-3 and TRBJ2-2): EAGVVQSPRYKIIEKKQPVAFWCNPISGHNTLYWYLQNLGQGPELLIRYENEEAVDDSQLPKDRFSAERLKGVDSTLKIQPAELGDSAVYLCASSLEGLAGITGELFFGEGSRLTVL.

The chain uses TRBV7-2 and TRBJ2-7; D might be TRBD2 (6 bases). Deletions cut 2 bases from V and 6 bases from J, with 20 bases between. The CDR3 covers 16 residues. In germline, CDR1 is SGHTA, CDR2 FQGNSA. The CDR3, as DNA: TGTGCCAGCAGCTTATACGACGTACTAGCATCCGGCGAGCAGTACTTC. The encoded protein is CASSLYDVLASGEQYF.

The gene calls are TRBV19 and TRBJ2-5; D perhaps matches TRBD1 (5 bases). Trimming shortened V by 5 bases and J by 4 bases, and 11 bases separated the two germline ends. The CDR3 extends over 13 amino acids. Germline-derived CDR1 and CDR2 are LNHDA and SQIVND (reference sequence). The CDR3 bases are TGTGCCAGTAGTCCCTCAGGGCCAGAGACCCAGTACTTC. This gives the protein CASSPSGPETQYF.

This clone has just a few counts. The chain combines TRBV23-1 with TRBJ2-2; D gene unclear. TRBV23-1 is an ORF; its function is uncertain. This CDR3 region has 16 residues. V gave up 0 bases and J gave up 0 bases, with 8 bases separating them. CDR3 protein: CASSQSFQANTGELFF. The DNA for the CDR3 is TGCGCCAGCAGTCAATCTTTCCAGGCGAACACCGGGGAGCTGTTTTTT.

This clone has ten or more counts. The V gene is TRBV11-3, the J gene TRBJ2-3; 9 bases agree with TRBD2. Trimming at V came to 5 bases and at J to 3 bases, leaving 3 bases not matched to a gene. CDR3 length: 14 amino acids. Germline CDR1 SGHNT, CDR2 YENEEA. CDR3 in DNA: TGTGCCAGCAGCCTAAGCGGGAGGACAGATACGCAGTATTTT. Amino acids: CASSLSGRTDTQYF.

The CDR3 here is CASSPRQARNTEAFF. CDR3 bases: TGTGCCAGCTCACCACGTCAGGCAAGGAACACTGAAGCTTTCTTT. The chain employs TRBV18 and TRBJ1-1; no firm D call. Trimming shortened V by 1 base and J by 1 base, and 10 bases separated the two germline ends. CDR3 size: 15 residues. The germline V gene has CDR1 KGHSH and CDR2 LQKENI.

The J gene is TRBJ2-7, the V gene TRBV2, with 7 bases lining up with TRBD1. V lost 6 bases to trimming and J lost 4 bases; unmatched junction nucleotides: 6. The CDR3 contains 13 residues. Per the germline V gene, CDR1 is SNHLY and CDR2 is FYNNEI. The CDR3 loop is CASSRDRPYEQYF. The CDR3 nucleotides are TGTGCCAGCAGCCGGGACAGACCTTACGAGCAGTACTTC.

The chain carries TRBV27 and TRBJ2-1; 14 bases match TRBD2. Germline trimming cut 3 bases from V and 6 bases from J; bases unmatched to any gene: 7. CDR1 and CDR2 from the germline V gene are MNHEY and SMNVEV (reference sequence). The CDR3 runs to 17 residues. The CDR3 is CASSLTSGRALGNEQFF. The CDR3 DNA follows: TGTGCCAGCAGTTTGACTAGCGGGAGGGCCCTCGGCAATGAGCAGTTCTTC.

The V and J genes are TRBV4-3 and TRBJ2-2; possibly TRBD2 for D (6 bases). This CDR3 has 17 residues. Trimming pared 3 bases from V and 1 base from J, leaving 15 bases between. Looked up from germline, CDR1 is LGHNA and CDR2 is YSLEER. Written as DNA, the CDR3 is TGCGCCAGCAGCCATGCTCGGGGTAGCGGGAACACCGGGGAGCTGTTTTTT. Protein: CASSHARGSGNTGELFF.

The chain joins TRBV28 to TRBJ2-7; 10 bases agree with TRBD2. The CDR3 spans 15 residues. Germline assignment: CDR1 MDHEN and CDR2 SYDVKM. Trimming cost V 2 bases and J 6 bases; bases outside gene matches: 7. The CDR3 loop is CASSLLAGESREQYF. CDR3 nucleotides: TGTGCCAGCAGTTTACTAGCGGGGGAGTCCCGCGAGCAGTACTTC.

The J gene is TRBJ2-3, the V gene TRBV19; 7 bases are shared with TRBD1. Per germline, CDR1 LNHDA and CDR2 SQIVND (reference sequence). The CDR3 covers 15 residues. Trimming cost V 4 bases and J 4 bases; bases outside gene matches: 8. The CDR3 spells CASSTHRGTSDTQYF. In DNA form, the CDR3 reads TGTGCCAGTAGTACCCACAGGGGCACCTCAGATACGCAGTATTTT.